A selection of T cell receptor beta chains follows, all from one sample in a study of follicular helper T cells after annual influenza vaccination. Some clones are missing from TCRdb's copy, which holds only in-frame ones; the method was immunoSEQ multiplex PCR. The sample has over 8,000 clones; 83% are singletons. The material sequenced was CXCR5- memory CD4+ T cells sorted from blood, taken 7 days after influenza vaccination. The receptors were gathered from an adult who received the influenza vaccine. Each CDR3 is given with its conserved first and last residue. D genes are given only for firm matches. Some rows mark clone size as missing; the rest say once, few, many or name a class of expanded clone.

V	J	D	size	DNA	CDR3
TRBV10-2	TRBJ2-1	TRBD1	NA	TGCGCCAGCAGTCAACCGGGACAGGGGGCGAGGTACAATGAGCAGTTCTTC	CASSQPGQGARYNEQFF
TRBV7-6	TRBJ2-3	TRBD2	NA	TGTGCCAGCAGCTTAGTGACGGGACTAGCTACCCCAGATACGCAGTATTTT	CASSLVTGLATPDTQYF
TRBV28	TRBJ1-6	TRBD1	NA	TGTGCCAGCAGTCGGACAGGCTATAGCTCACCCCTCCACTTT	CASSRTGYSSPLHF
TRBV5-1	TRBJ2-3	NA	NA	TGCGCCTGCACTGAAGGGACTAGCACAGATACGCAGTATTTT	CACTEGTSTDTQYF
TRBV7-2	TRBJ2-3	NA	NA	TGTGCCAGCAGCAATGGACAGTCCACAGATACGCAGTATTTT	CASSNGQSTDTQYF
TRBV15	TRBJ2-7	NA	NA	TGTGCCACCAGCAGAGATATGGCCGGGACCGGGCAGTACTTC	CATSRDMAGTGQYF
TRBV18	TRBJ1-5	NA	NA	TGTGCCAGCTCACTGTCGGGGGGCCTGTTTCGCAATCAGCCCCAGCATTTT	CASSLSGGLFRNQPQHF
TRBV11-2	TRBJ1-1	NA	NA	TGTGCCAGCAGACTCATACAGGTTGAGAACACTGAAGCTTTCTTT	CASRLIQVENTEAFF
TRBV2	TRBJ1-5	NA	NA	TGTGCCAGCAGTGAGGCCAGGGGTAGCAATCAGCCCCAGCATTTT	CASSEARGSNQPQHF
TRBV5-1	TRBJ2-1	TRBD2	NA	TGCGCCAGCAGCTGGCCCGGACTAGCGGGGAGCTACAATGAGCAGTTCTTC	CASSWPGLAGSYNEQFF
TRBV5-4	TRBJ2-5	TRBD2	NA	TGTGCCAGCAGCTCCGCCCTGACTAGCGGGGGTCGAGAGACCCAGTACTTC	CASSSALTSGGRETQYF
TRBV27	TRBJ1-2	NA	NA	TGTGCCAGCAGTTGGGGGGGCGTCTCTGGGGGCTACACCTTC	CASSWGGVSGGYTF
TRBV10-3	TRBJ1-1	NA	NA	TGTGCCATCCGGACGGAGACAAGTTTTGAAGCTTTCTTT	CAIRTETSFEAFF
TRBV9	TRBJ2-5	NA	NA	TGTGCCAGCAGCGTAGATGCGGAGTATTGGGAGACCCAGTACTTC	CASSVDAEYWETQYF
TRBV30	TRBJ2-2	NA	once	TGTGCCTGGAGTGTTGGAAGGGGCGCCGGGGAGCTGTTTTTT	CAWSVGRGAGELFF
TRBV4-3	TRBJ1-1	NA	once	TGCGCCAGCAGCCAAGATTGGCTAAGGAACACTGAAGCTTTCTTT	CASSQDWLRNTEAFF
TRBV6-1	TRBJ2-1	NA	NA	TGTGCCAGCAGGCCGACCTCCTACAATGAGCAGTTCTTC	CASRPTSYNEQFF
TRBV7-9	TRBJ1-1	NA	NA	TGTGCCAGCAGCTTGTCAGCGAACACTGAAGCTTTCTTT	CASSLSANTEAFF
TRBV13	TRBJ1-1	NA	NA	TGTGCCAGCATCAGTGGGGCTGAAGCTTTCTTT	CASISGAEAFF
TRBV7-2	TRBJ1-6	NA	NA	TGTGCCAGCAGCCCACAGAGCTCCTATAATTCACCCCTCCACTTT	CASSPQSSYNSPLHF
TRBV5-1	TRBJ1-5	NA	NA	TGCGCCAGCAGTTCCGACGGCCAGGGTAATCAGCCCCAGCATTTT	CASSSDGQGNQPQHF
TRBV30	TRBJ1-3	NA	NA	TGTGCCTGGGGACCTGGCGGGGGTGGTGGAAACACCATATATTTT	CAWGPGGGGGNTIYF
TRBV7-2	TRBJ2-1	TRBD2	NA	TGTGCCAGCAGCTTAGGGGGGAGTGGGCTAGCGGGTGAGCAGTTCTTC	CASSLGGSGLAGEQFF
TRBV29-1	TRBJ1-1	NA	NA	TGCAGCGTTGTTGTGGTAGGGATGAACACTGAAGCTTTCTTT	CSVVVVGMNTEAFF
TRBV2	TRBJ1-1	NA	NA	TGTGCCAGCAGTGAACAGGGGCCGGGAACTGAAGCTTTCTTT	CASSEQGPGTEAFF
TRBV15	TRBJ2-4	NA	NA	TGTGCCACCAGCAGAGATATAGGGAACAAAAACATTCAGTACTTC	CATSRDIGNKNIQYF
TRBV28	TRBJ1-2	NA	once	TGTGCCAGCGGCAGGGAAAAGAACTATGGCTACACCTTC	CASGREKNYGYTF
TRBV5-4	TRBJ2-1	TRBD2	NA	TGTGCCAGCAGCCCGGGACTAGCGGGGAATGAGCAGTTCTTC	CASSPGLAGNEQFF
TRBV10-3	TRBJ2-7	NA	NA	TGTGCCATCAAGGCGGTGGGTGGTGTCCACGAGCAGTACTTC	CAIKAVGGVHEQYF
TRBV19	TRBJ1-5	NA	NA	TGTGCCAGTACCCCGCGGAACAGGGACCAGCCCCAGCATTTT	CASTPRNRDQPQHF
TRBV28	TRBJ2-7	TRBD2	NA	TGTGCCAGCAGTTTAGGGACTAGCGGGGGGGGCTCCTACGAGCAGTACTTC	CASSLGTSGGGSYEQYF
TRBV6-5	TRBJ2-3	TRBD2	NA	TGTGCCAGCAGTTACGGACTAGCTGGGGATACGCAGTATTTT	CASSYGLAGDTQYF
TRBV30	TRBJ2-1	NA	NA	TGTGCCTGGAGTGGTGAGGGTCCGCCCGGTGAGCAGTTCTTC	CAWSGEGPPGEQFF
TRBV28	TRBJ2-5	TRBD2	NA	TGTGCCAGCAATGGGGGGGGCCAAGAGACCCAGTACTTC	CASNGGGQETQYF
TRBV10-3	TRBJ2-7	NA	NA	TGTGCCATCAGTGATCTCAGGGGCTCCTACGAGCAGTACTTC	CAISDLRGSYEQYF
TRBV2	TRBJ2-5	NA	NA	TGTGCCACCCATTATAATAACTGGGCGACCCAGTACTTC	CATHYNNWATQYF
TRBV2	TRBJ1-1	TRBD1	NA	TGTGCCAGCAGCGAAACAGGGGGGACTGAAGCTTTCTTT	CASSETGGTEAFF
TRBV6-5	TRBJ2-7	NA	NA	TGTGCCAGCAGTTACTCCCATCGGGGCTGGCAGTACTTC	CASSYSHRGWQYF
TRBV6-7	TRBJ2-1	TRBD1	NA	TGTGCCAGCAGTTACACTCCAAGACAGGGTATCGATGAGCAGTTCTTC	CASSYTPRQGIDEQFF